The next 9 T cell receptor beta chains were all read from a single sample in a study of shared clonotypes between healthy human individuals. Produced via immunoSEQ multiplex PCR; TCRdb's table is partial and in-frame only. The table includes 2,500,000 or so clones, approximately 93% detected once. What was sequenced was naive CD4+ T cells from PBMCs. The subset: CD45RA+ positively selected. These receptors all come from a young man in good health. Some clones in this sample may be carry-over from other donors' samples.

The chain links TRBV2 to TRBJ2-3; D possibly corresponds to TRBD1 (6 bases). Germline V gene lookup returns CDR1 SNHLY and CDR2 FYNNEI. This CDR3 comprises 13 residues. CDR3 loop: CVSTGDITDTQYF. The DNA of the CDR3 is TGTGTCTCGACAGGAGATATCACAGATACGCAGTATTTT. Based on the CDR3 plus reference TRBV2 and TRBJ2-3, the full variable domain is EPEVTQTPSHQVTQMGQEVILRCVPISNHLYFYWYRQILGQKVEFLVSFYNNEISEKSEIFDDQFSVERPDGSNFTLKIRSTKLEDSAMYFCVSTGDITDTQYFGPGTRLTVL.

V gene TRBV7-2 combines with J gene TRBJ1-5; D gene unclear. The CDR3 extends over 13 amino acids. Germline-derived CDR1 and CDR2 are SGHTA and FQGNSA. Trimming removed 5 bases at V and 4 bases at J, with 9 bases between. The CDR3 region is CASSTDGNQPQHF. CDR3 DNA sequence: TGTGCCAGCAGCACGGATGGGAATCAGCCCCAGCATTTT. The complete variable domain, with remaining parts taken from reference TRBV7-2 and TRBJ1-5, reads GAGVSQSPSNKVTEKGKDVELRCDPISGHTALYWYRQSLGQGLEFLIYFQGNSAPDKSGLPSDRFSAERTGGSVSTLTIQRTQQEDSAVYLCASSTDGNQPQHFGDGTRLSIL.

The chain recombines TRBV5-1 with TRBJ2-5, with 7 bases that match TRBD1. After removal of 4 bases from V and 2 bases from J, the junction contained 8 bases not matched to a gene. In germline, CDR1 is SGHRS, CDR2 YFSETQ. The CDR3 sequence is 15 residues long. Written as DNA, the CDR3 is TGCGCCAGCAGCACCGACAGGGTCGGACAAGAGACCCAGTACTTC. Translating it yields CASSTDRVGQETQYF.

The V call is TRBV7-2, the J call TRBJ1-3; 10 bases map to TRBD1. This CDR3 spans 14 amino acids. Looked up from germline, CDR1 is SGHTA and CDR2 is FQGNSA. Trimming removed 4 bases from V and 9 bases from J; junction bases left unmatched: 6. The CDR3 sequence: CASSSDRGRSTIYF. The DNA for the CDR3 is TGTGCCAGCAGCTCAGACAGGGGGCGAAGCACCATATATTTT.

The CDR3 reads CASSDGTARGTEAFF. CDR3 coding DNA: TGCGCCAGCAGCGACGGGACAGCCAGAGGCACTGAAGCTTTCTTT. The chain links TRBV5-1 to TRBJ1-1, with TRBD1 matching 7 bases. Per germline, CDR1 SGHRS and CDR2 YFSETQ. The CDR3 loop spans 15 amino acids. V lost 4 bases to trimming and J lost 4 bases; unmatched junction nucleotides: 10.

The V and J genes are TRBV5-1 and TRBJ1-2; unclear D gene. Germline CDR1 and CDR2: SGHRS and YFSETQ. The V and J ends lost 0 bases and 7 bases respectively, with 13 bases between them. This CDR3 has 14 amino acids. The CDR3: CASSLEAGPGGYTF. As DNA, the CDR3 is TGCGCCAGCAGCTTGGAGGCAGGTCCGGGTGGCTACACCTTC.

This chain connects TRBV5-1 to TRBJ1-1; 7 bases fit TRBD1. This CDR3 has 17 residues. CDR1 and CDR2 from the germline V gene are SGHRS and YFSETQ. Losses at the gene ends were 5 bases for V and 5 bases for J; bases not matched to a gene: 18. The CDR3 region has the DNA TGCGCCAGCAGTTCCTTCCCCCCACAGGGGACGGGGACTGAAGCTTTCTTT. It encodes CASSSFPPQGTGTEAFF.

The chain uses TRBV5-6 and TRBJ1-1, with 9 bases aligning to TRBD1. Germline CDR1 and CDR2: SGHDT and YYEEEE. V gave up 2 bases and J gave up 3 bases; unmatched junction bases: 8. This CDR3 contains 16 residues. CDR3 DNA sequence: TGTGCCAGCAGCTTACTTGGGACAGGGTCTCACACTGAAGCTTTCTTT. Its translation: CASSLLGTGSHTEAFF.

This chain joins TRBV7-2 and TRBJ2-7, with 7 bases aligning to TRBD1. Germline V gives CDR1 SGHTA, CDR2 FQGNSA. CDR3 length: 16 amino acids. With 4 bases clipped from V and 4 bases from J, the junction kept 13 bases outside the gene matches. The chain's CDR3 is CASSSQGGRVGYEQYF. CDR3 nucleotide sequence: TGTGCCAGCAGCTCCCAAGGGGGCAGGGTAGGTTACGAGCAGTACTTC.